A single T cell receptor (beta chain) is shown here with its context. This CDR3 region has 17 residues. V lost 5 bases, J lost 7 bases, and 14 bases stayed unmatched. CDR1 and CDR2 from the germline V gene are SEHNR and FQNEAQ (reference sequence). TCRdb's table, derived via immunoSEQ multiplex PCR, lists solely in-frame clones and lacks some. This table holds 50,000 or so clones, approximately 80% found once. This entry belongs to a study of PD-L1 blockade in urothelial cancer. The rearrangement links TRBV7-9 to TRBJ2-2, with 9 bases matching TRBD2. The sample consisted of PBMCs, taken around atezolizumab (anti-PD-L1) treatment. The receptor's source is a man aged 40-55 years with urothelial cancer. CDR3 sequence: CASSIRPGLASGGELFF. CDR3 nucleotide sequence: TGTGCCAGCAGCATACGACCGGGACTAGCTTCTGGCGGGGAGCTGTTTTTT. The full variable domain, rest sourced from reference TRBV7-9 and TRBJ2-2, is DTGVSQNPRHKITKRGQNVTFRCDPISEHNRLYWYRQTLGQGPEFLTYFQNEAQLEKSRLLSDRFSAERPKGSFSTLEIQRTEQGDSAMYLCASSIRPGLASGGELFFGEGSRLTVL.